This T cell receptor (beta chain) was documented in a study of Graves' ophthalmopathy and Graves' hyperthyroidism (dated by TCRdb to 2017 to 2018). Turning to the overall study: Peripheral blood samples were taken at the time of initial diagnosis, before any treatment was given. To tell Graves' ophthalmopathy apart from Graves' hyperthyroidism, and to predict which patients would progress to ophthalmopathy, the study relied on TCR beta repertoire signatures. In total, over 130 blood samples were TCR-sequenced: 40 to 45 ophthalmopathy, under 80 hyperthyroidism and some 17 hyperthyroidism-to-ophthalmopathy patients. To explore V-J signatures that distinguish ophthalmopathy from hyperthyroidism, a discovery set of around 100 patients was enrolled, made up of 40 to 45 with ophthalmopathy and 57 with stable hyperthyroidism. The independent validation cohort included approximately 19 hyperthyroidism patients plus 17 patients who later progressed from hyperthyroidism to ophthalmopathy. In about 6 hyperthyroidism patients, T-cell repertoires of thyroid tissue and blood were compared. After sampling, hyperthyroidism patients received methimazole starting at 30 mg daily, and ophthalmopathy patients received high-dose intravenous methylprednisolone. The approximately 98 discovery patients were randomly divided into training and test sets at a 7:3 ratio.

Beyond this particular receptor, the publication reports: Among expanded thyroid clonotypes with frequency above 0.001, most also showed up in blood, which suggests that blood repertoires may reflect the thyroid immune response. Ophthalmopathy was separated from stable hyperthyroidism by the 13-signature model with 87.88% sensitivity and 81% to 84% specificity in cross-validation and with 80%/75% in the test set. Sample size was not predetermined statistically, and investigators were not blinded to group allocation. In validation, the model predicted ophthalmopathy progression with 55% to 71% sensitivity and about 77% specificity; some 13 predicted patients were CT-confirmed with GO in a median of approximately 6.2 months.

For repertoire sequencing, TCR beta CDR3 regions were amplified from RNA transcripts. HTBI primers and the Qiagen OneStep RT-PCR kit were used in a first-round RT-PCR, which was followed by a second-round multiplex PCR, size selection and purification. Libraries were sequenced paired-end with 100 bp reads on an Illumina HiSeq2000. The original methods were these. SOAPnuke was used to process the reads, removing any read that contained adapters or uncalled bases, had a mean Phred below 15, or lacked an exact match to the constant primer or identifier. High-quality paired reads were merged with COPE v1.2.5. Each unique nucleotide sequence was treated as a clonotype, and MiTCR v1.1 was used to align the clonotypes to the IMGT TRB V, D and J references. Only V-J combinations with frequency above 0.0001 were analysed, covering approximately 99% of repertoires. For each V-J combination, a TCR clonal expansion and chaos score was defined as the ratio of F50 clonal expansion to chaos observed in the TCRdist matrix. Features were reduced by Welch's t-statistics and random forest to approximately 13 V-J combinations, which fed a naive Bayes classifier. Thyroid-blood repertoire similarity was quantified with the Morisita-Horn index. The public reads were run again by TCRdb, first through fastp at Q25 and then through MiXCR, and only productive beta chains were kept. Rows with a matching CDR3 protein are joined into one entry that keeps the most common DNA and genes. These V and J calls rely on TCRdb rather than the paper's analysis. This sample is represented by about 480,000 distinct CDR3 sequences; about an eighth of them were singletons. Over 8% of the sample is held by the ten biggest clonotypes.

Patients with ophthalmopathy had moderately to severely active disease, with a Clinical Activity Score of 3 or more, a NOSPECS grade of 4 or more, and a disease duration of less than 3 months. Patients with other autoimmune diseases, uncontrolled infections, pregnancy or lactation were excluded from the study. Diagnosis relied on clinical symptoms, serum thyroxine, TRAb, thyroid ultrasound and orbital computed tomography. PBMCs were isolated from about 9 ml of fresh peripheral blood by Ficoll-Paque density gradient centrifugation. Total RNA was extracted with Trizol reagent and quality-checked on an Agilent 2100 Bioanalyzer. This clonotype was found many times. The antigen it binds to is not known. It has no much larger one-base neighbor in the sample; base qualities were not kept. Via the germline V gene (reference sequence), CDR1 is GTSNPN and CDR2 SVGIG. V lost 2 bases and J lost 8 bases, and the count of bases not matched to a germline gene is 5. The CDR3 holds 14 amino acids from the cysteine to the phenylalanine. The CDR3 DNA has 42 bases and is translated from base 1.

This TCR came from a woman in her twenties or thirties with Graves' ophthalmopathy. Donor details come from another sample of the same person, matched by shared clones. The chain employs TRBV30 and TRBJ1-6; 8 of the junction bases match TRBD1. Sequencing used blood. This receptor has the CDR3 CAWSRAGGDSPLHF. In nucleotide form, the sequence is TGTGCCTGGAGTAGGGCAGGGGGCGATTCACCCCTCCACTTT. The variable domain in full, with residues beyond the CDR3 obtained from the reference TRBV30 and TRBJ1-6 genes, is SQTIHQWPATLVQPVGSPLSLECTVEGTSNPNLYWYRQAAGRGLQLLFYSVGIGQISSEVPQNLSASRPQDRQFILSSKKLLLSDSGFYLCAWSRAGGDSPLHFGNGTRLTVT.